This entry lists 12 T cell receptor beta chains sequenced from one sample in a study of cytomegalovirus exposure and HLA in healthy donors. Both 60 Vbeta primers and 13 Jbeta primers went into the PCR. Using immunoSEQ multiplex PCR, the repertoire was profiled, and TCRdb retains in-frame clones only, with some absent. The data show about 83,000 clones, 81% seen once. Sequenced sample: PBMCs. The origin of the receptors is a woman aged 25-40 years in good health and CMV-seronegative.

This rearrangement joins TRBV5-1 to TRBJ2-1, with 12 bases identical to TRBD2. V lost 4 bases, J lost 7 bases, and 9 bases stayed unmatched. The V gene's germline CDR1 is SGHRS and CDR2 YFSETQ. The CDR3 runs 16 residues. CDR3: CASSQDSSGRVNEQFF. CDR3 DNA sequence: TGCGCCAGCAGCCAAGATTCTAGCGGGAGGGTAAATGAGCAGTTCTTC. The variable domain in full, completed from reference TRBV5-1 and TRBJ2-1, reads KAGVTQTPRYLIKTRGQQVTLSCSPISGHRSVSWYQQTPGQGLQFLFEYFSETQRNKGNFPGRFSGRQFSNSRSEMNVSTLELGDSALYLCASSQDSSGRVNEQFFGPGTRLTVL.

This rearrangement joins TRBV11-2 to TRBJ1-5; no definite D call. CDR3 length: 16 residues. Germline CDR1 reads SGHAT; CDR2 reads FQNNGV. V lost 2 bases and J lost 4, with 15 bases in between. CDR3 nucleotide sequence: TGTGCCAGCAGCTTACACAAGAAAGGACTGAATCAGCCCCAGCATTTT. Its protein is CASSLHKKGLNQPQHF.

This clone has a handful of counts. The V gene is TRBV5-4, the J gene TRBJ2-1; 11 nucleotides match TRBD2. CDR1 is SGHNT, CDR2 YYREEE, per germline (reference sequence). The CDR3 has 16 amino acids. V lost 2 bases and J lost 4; bases outside the gene matches: 5. CDR3 nucleotides: TGTGCCAGCAGCTTCCTCACTAGCGGGAGTTACAATGAGCAGTTCTTC. Encoded protein: CASSFLTSGSYNEQFF.

V is TRBV28 and J is TRBJ1-5; 8 bases align to TRBD1. The CDR3 is 15 residues long. The trim removed 5 bases at V and 7 bases at J, leaving 10 bases unmatched. From germline, CDR1 is MDHEN and CDR2 SYDVKM. The CDR3 coding sequence is TGTGCCAGCAGTCCCTATCGACAGGGGAACCAGCCCCAGCATTTT. Its protein product is CASSPYRQGNQPQHF.

This chain joins TRBV27 and TRBJ2-7; D is possibly TRBD1 (5 bases). Trimming removed 8 bases from V and 2 bases from J, with 13 bases in between. Germline V gene sequence: CDR1 MNHEY, CDR2 SMNVEV (reference sequence). The CDR3 is 13 amino acids. CDR3 region: CASGPLTAYEQYF. CDR3 coding DNA: TGTGCCAGCGGACCTTTGACAGCCTACGAGCAGTACTTC.

The chain couples TRBV6-5 to TRBJ2-7, with 9 bases that match TRBD1. V was pared by 2 bases and J by 3 bases, with 5 bases of the junction left unmatched. The germline CDR1 and CDR2 sequences are MNHEY and SVGAGI. The CDR3 length is 15 residues. The CDR3 here is CASSYGTGKVYEQYF. The DNA of the CDR3 is TGTGCCAGCAGTTACGGGACAGGGAAAGTCTACGAGCAGTACTTC.

The V and J genes are TRBV5-6 and TRBJ2-3; TRBD2 agrees at 7 bases. Unmatched junction bases numbered 9, after V lost 0 bases and J lost 14 bases. Looked up from germline, CDR1 is SGHDT and CDR2 is YYEEEE. The CDR3 is 13 amino acids. CDR3 protein: CASSLGSLAVTYF. DNA of the CDR3: TGTGCCAGCAGCTTGGGATCGCTAGCGGTAACGTATTTT.

The rearrangement links TRBV19 to TRBJ2-1, with 9 positions matching TRBD2. CDR1 and CDR2 from the germline V gene are LNHDA and SQIVND (reference sequence). The J segment lost 5 bases and the V segment lost 2 bases, leaving 1 base of the junction unmatched. The CDR3 totals 14 residues. The CDR3 region is CASSILAGNNEQFF. CDR3 bases: TGTGCCAGTAGTATACTAGCGGGGAACAATGAGCAGTTCTTC.

On this clone itself: One end of the junction does not line up with germline, which may come from a read error. The CDR3 here is CASSRDIDNGELFF. The CDR3 coding sequence is TGTGCTAGCAGCAGGGACATAGACAACGGGGAGCTGTTTTTT. V is TRBV7-7 and J is TRBJ2-2; TRBD1 might be the D (6 bases). Looked up from germline, CDR1 is SSHAT and CDR2 is FNYEAQ (reference sequence). CDR3 size: 14 residues.

The rearrangement links TRBV6-5 to TRBJ2-2; 9 nucleotides align to TRBD1. Germline CDR1 is MNHEY and CDR2 is SVGAGI. Trimming removed 5 bases from V and 7 bases from J; junction bases left unmatched: 8. The CDR3 length is 15 residues. The CDR3, as DNA: TGTGCCAGCAGTAACAAACAGGGGGCGGGCGGGGAGCTGTTTTTT. This encodes CASSNKQGAGGELFF.

The chain is built from TRBV5-4 and TRBJ2-3; TRBD2 matches 7 bases. Germline assignment: CDR1 SGHNT and CDR2 YYREEE (reference sequence). The V and J ends lost 4 bases and 5 bases, in that order; junction bases with no gene match: 7. The CDR3 sequence is 14 residues long. CDR3 nucleotides: TGTGCCAGCAGCGTGGCGGGAGATCAAGATACGCAGTATTTT. Residues: CASSVAGDQDTQYF.

The gene calls are TRBV5-6 and TRBJ2-5, with D possibly being TRBD1 (6 bases). The germline V and J ends were trimmed by 3 bases and 5 bases, with 17 bases remaining between them. The CDR3 runs 15 residues. The V gene's germline CDR1 is SGHDT and CDR2 YYEEEE. The CDR3 sequence is CASSWFQQGAETQYF. CDR3 bases: TGTGCCAGCAGCTGGTTCCAACAGGGAGCGGAGACCCAGTACTTC.